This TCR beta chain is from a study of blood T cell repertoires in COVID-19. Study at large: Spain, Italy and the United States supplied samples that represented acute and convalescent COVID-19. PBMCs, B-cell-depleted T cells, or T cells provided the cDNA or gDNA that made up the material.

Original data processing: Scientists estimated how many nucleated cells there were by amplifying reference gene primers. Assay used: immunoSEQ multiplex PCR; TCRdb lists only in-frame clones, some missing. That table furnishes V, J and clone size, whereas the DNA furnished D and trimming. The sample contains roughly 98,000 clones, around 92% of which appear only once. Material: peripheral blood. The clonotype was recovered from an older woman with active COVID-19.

CDR3 region: CASSPTSGGSVYTQYF. The CDR3 DNA reads TGTGCCAGCAGCCCTACCTCGGGGGGGTCCGTATATACGCAGTATTTT. The J gene is TRBJ2-3, the V gene TRBV9, with 8 nucleotides matching TRBD2. The CDR3 loop spans 16 amino acids. The V gene's germline CDR1 is SGDLS and CDR2 YYNGEE. Trimming removed 4 bases from V and 7 bases from J; junction bases left unmatched: 14.